Each of the 15 T cell receptor beta chains below was sequenced from the same sample in a study of T cell responses to AZD1222 COVID-19 vaccine. Only in-frame clones appear in the TCRdb table, and some are missing; sequencing was by immunoSEQ multiplex PCR. The data contain around 130,000 clones, approximately 85% of them singletons. This sample comprised peripheral blood, obtained on day 0 of AZD1222 vaccination. The receptors originated from an adult in good health.

This clone was counted between two and nine times. The CDR3 nucleotides are TGTGCCACCAGCAGAACCAGGACAGGTTTCGGCCTTTTCTATGGCTACACCTTC. It is translated as CATSRTRTGFGLFYGYTF. The chain combines TRBV15 with TRBJ1-2; 7 nucleotides align to TRBD1. The CDR3 sequence is 18 residues long. After removal of 2 bases from V and 4 bases from J, the junction contained 16 bases not matched to a gene. Germline-derived CDR1 and CDR2 are LNHNV and YYDKDF (reference sequence). The variable domain in full, completed from reference TRBV15 and TRBJ1-2, reads DAMVIQNPRYQVTQFGKPVTLSCSQTLNHNVMYWYQQKSSQAPKLLFHYYDKDFNNEADTPDNFQSRRPNTSFCFLDIRSPGLGDTAMYLCATSRTRTGFGLFYGYTFGSGTRLTVV.

The rearrangement joins TRBV6-1 to TRBJ1-1; a weak D match, TRBD1 (5 bases). The CDR3 consists of 11 residues. The V gene lost 2 bases and the J gene lost 11 bases, with 9 bases spanning the gap. Per the germline V gene, CDR1 is MNHNS and CDR2 is SASEGT. CDR3 in DNA: TGTGCCAGCAGTGAACGGCCAGGGGCTTTCTTT. It encodes CASSERPGAFF.

This rearrangement joins TRBV9 to TRBJ2-2; weak D call: TRBD1 (6 bases). CDR1 is SGDLS and CDR2 is YYNGEE in the germline V gene. The CDR3 loop spans 17 amino acids. V was shortened by 0 bases and J by 0 bases, with 12 bases between the two germline ends. The CDR3, as DNA: TGTGCCAGCAGCGTAGGGTGGGGGCAGACGAACACCGGGGAGCTGTTTTTT. It is translated as CASSVGWGQTNTGELFF.

The chain recombines TRBV20-1 with TRBJ1-1; D gene uncertain. Germline lookup yields CDR1 DFQATT and CDR2 SNEGSKA (reference sequence). CDR3 size: 11 residues. V lost 3 bases and J lost 10, with 12 bases in between. The CDR3, as DNA: TGCAGTGCTAGCCTTGAGGTCGGAGCTTTCTTT. It codes for CSASLEVGAFF.

This clone was counted a single time. The genes are TRBV7-7 and TRBJ2-3; no clear D. The germline V and J ends were trimmed by 1 base and 2 bases, with 4 bases remaining between them. Germline CDR1 SSHAT, CDR2 FNYEAQ (reference sequence). The CDR3 has 13 residues. The CDR3 bases are TGTGCCAGCAGCTTAGTCCACACAGATACGCAGTATTTT. Its protein is CASSLVHTDTQYF.

The genes are TRBV14 and TRBJ1-1, with 8 bases fitting TRBD1. This CDR3 is built from 17 residues. The V gene end was trimmed by 5 bases and the J gene end by 3 bases; junction bases not matched to a gene: 14. CDR1 and CDR2 from the germline V gene are SGHDN and FVKESK. This chain's CDR3 is CASSEVVQGARDTEAFF. CDR3 in DNA: TGTGCCAGCAGCGAGGTAGTTCAGGGGGCGAGAGACACTGAAGCTTTCTTT.

The chain couples TRBV2 to TRBJ1-2; 9 bases align to TRBD1. CDR3 length: 15 amino acids. After removal of 3 bases from V and 4 bases from J, the junction contained 6 bases not matched to a gene. Germline loops: CDR1 SNHLY, CDR2 FYNNEI. The CDR3 DNA is TGTGCCAGCAGTGAGTCTGGACAGGGGCTCTATGGCTACACCTTC. Residues: CASSESGQGLYGYTF.

This clone was counted only a few times. The chain carries TRBV18 and TRBJ2-5, with D unresolved. The CDR3 extends over 14 amino acids. The germline V gene has CDR1 KGHSH and CDR2 LQKENI. Trimming took off 2 bases at V and 5 bases at J, with 12 bases between the two ends. The CDR3 nucleotides are TGTGCCAGCTCACCATCGGCCGCTGGGGAGACCCAGTACTTC. Its translation: CASSPSAAGETQYF.

The chain recombines TRBV7-9 with TRBJ2-6; D perhaps matches TRBD2 (6 bases). CDR1 SEHNR and CDR2 FQNEAQ come from the germline V gene (reference sequence). The V and J ends lost 4 bases and 7 bases respectively, with 11 bases between them. The CDR3 extends over 14 amino acids. The CDR3, as DNA: TGTGCCAGCAGCTCCACGCGGGGCGCCAACGTCCTGACTTTC. As protein: CASSSTRGANVLTF.

CDR3 DNA sequence: TGTGCCAGCAGCCGGAAATCCGCAACTAATGAAAAACTGTTTTTT. It specifies CASSRKSATNEKLFF. The chain has TRBV3-1 (or the pseudogene TRBV3-2) and TRBJ1-4; no definite D call. Trimming left V 4 bases short and J 0 bases short, with 9 bases between. Germline V gives CDR1 LGHDT, CDR2 YNNKEL (reference sequence). This CDR3 contains 15 residues.

The genes are TRBV29-1 and TRBJ1-3; D is perhaps TRBD1 (5 bases). The CDR3 extends over 13 amino acids. V was shortened by 7 bases and J by 3 bases, with 13 bases between the two germline ends. Germline values: CDR1 SQVTM, CDR2 ANQGSEA. CDR3 sequence reads: CSARRGDGNTIYF. CDR3 sequence (DNA): TGCAGCGCCCGACGGGGGGATGGAAACACCATATATTTT.

The rearrangement joins TRBV6-4 to TRBJ2-7; 7 bases align to TRBD2. V lost 2 bases to trimming and J lost 5 bases; unmatched junction nucleotides: 6. The CDR3 extends over 14 amino acids. Germline V gene data show CDR1 as MRHNA and CDR2 as SNTAGT. The CDR3 DNA sequence: TGTGCCAGCAGTGACGGTACTAGCGCTAACGAGCAGTACTTC. Protein product: CASSDGTSANEQYF.

The chain couples TRBV10-1 to TRBJ1-5; TRBD1 matches 9 bases. This CDR3 has 17 amino acids. The junction had 9 bases not matched to a gene; V was cut back by 4 bases and J by 2 bases. CDR1 WNHNN and CDR2 SYGVQD come from the germline V gene (reference sequence). Here the CDR3 DNA reads TGCGCCAGCAGTGCGGCACAGGGGGCCAGGGGCAATCAGCCCCAGCATTTT. Translated, it gives CASSAAQGARGNQPQHF.

The J gene is TRBJ1-5, the V gene TRBV11-2; 7 bases are a match to TRBD1. This CDR3 spans 13 amino acids. Losses at the gene ends were 5 bases for V and 4 bases for J; bases not matched to a gene: 2. The germline V gene encodes CDR1 SGHAT and CDR2 FQNNGV. CDR3 in DNA: TGTGCCAGCAGCCCGGACAGGAATCAGCCCCAGCATTTT. As protein: CASSPDRNQPQHF.

The chain employs TRBV28 and TRBJ1-6, with 8 positions matching TRBD1. The CDR3 has 15 amino acids. With 5 bases clipped from V and 9 bases from J, the junction kept 9 bases outside the gene matches. Germline V gene data show CDR1 as MDHEN and CDR2 as SYDVKM. The CDR3 DNA sequence: TGTGCCAGCAGTACGTCTACAGGGGGGATTTCACCCCTCCACTTT. It is translated as CASSTSTGGISPLHF.